This T cell receptor (beta chain) was recorded in a study of T cell responses to AZD1222 COVID-19 vaccine (dated by TCRdb to the early 2020s). With regard to the full study: AZD1222 recipients given second doses at about 4 weeks or at about 12 weeks were pooled, since spike-specific TCR depth and breadth were not found to differ between the two schedules. Trial participants were enrolled by age into 18-55, 56-69 and 70-plus year subgroups, with roughly 150, 30 and 60 TCR-sequenced participants respectively. TCR sequencing covered 230 to 250 trial participants: about 210 given two doses of AZD1222 and 26 given two doses of MenACWY control vaccine. The investigation overall reported the following: Epitopes outside the regions mutated in the B.1.351 and B.1.1.7 variants were reportedly recognized by nearly half of the unique spike-specific TCRs. Only a handful of AZD1222 recipients were SARS-CoV-2 seropositive at baseline, limiting conclusions about previously exposed vaccinees. In the small 56-69-year group, the increase in depth fell short of significance, most likely because of low power. Vaccine-associated CD4 TCRs spanned the whole spike protein, with dominant responses in regions 160-218 and 743-854. Most participants were white British and females outnumbered males, and the authors suggested that clonal diversity may have been underestimated. Because no day 14 peak-response samples were available, repertoires were characterized only after the peak T cell response. After two AZD1222 doses, spike-specific TCR breadth and depth were significantly higher than at day 0 and than in MenACWY recipients.

The CDR3 regions of human TCRbeta chains were analyzed by immunosequencing. The study's own analysis went as follows. TCRs in the repertoires were matched against a reference library of SARS-CoV-2-specific TCRs that had been generated with the MIRA antigen-specificity platform. Breadth was defined as the fraction of unique TCRs that were SARS-CoV-2-associated, and depth was defined as the fraction of total T cells that were SARS-CoV-2-associated. Each spike-specific TCR was assigned to its reactive spike region and to a CD4 or CD8 class using the MIRA data. Log10-transformed breadth and depth values were compared by one-way ANOVA with Sidak's multiple comparisons tests. Here the immuneACCESS table is served through TCRdb, limited to in-frame sequences with V and J called. Missing clones are a known gap in these copies; in checked studies unresolved V genes cover under half, and the rest lacks a known reason. D and trimming come from the DNA, and the V and J calls and clone size come from that table. This sample has around 130,000 clones in its table, and roughly nine tenths of those were observed once. The ten largest clones represent over 5% of the sample.

Points on this clone: Its antigen specificity is not known. No qualities accompany the bases; no much larger clone lies one base away.

CDR1 and CDR2 (SNHLY, FYNNEI) derive from the germline V gene. The V and J ends are trimmed by 5 bases and 7 bases, leaving 6 bases between them. The CDR3 sequence holds 11 residues, the cysteine and phenylalanine included. Only CDR3 DNA remains: 33 bases, in frame from the first base. In the paper's terms, the time point label means: baseline before first vaccination. Samples from vaccinated people were obtained from the UK trials COV001 and COV002, which included a single-blind randomized controlled phase 2/3 trial of AZD1222 (ChAdOx1 nCoV-19) in healthy adults. Trial participant PBMC samples were collected at day 0 and day 28 after the second dose for TCRbeta chain sequencing.

This TCR was sampled from an adult in good health. Here the chain combines TRBV2 and TRBJ2-1, with the D gene too uncertain to name. The material was peripheral blood, obtained on day 0 of AZD1222 vaccination. The DNA is as follows: TGTGCCAGCAGTCCAAAAAATGAGCAGTTCTTC. Translated, this gives CASSPKNEQFF. The entire variable domain, with the stretches around the CDR3 drawn from the reference TRBV2 and TRBJ2-1 proteins, is EPEVTQTPSHQVTQMGQEVILRCVPISNHLYFYWYRQILGQKVEFLVSFYNNEISEKSEIFDDQFSVERPDGSNFTLKIRSTKLEDSAMYFCASSPKNEQFFGPGTRLTVL.